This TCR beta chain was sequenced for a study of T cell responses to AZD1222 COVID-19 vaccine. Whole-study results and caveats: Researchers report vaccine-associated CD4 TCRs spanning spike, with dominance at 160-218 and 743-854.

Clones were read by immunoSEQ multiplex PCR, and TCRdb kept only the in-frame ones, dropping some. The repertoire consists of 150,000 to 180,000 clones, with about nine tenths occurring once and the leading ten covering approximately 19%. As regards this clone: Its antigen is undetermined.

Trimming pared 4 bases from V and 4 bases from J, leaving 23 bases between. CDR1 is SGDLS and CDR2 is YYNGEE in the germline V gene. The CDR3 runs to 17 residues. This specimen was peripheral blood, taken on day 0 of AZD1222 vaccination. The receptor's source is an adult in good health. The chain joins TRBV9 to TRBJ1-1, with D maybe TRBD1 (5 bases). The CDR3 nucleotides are TGTGCCAGCAGCCCCCGGGCAGGCCCGCGGGGGAGCACTGAAGCTTTCTTT. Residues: CASSPRAGPRGSTEAFF.